One and the same sample provided the 8 T cell receptor beta chains below, sequenced in a study of T-cell memory formation after mild COVID-19. TCRdb independently ran MiXCR on the 5' RACE reads; one entry per CDR3 protein. The sample consists of fewer than 450,000 distinct CDR3 sequences, 20% to 25% of them appearing once. The sample taken for sequencing was PBMCs or a T cell subset sorted from them (not recorded which). These receptors were obtained from an adult woman who had mild COVID-19 (a few samples of this study predate the infection). Cell type and time point are not known.

In this sample, this clonotype turned up a few times. This rearrangement joins TRBV7-6 to TRBJ1-3; D is uncertain. Germline-derived CDR1 and CDR2 are SGHVS and FNYEAQ. Trimming took off 1 base at V and 0 bases at J, with 10 bases between the two ends. This CDR3 comprises 16 residues. The CDR3 sequence is CASSLVGSSSGNTIYF. In DNA, the CDR3 is TGTGCCAGCAGCTTAGTGGGATCCAGCTCTGGAAACACCATATATTTT.

The chain employs TRBV7-9 and TRBJ1-1; D possibly corresponds to TRBD1 (5 bases). The V end lost 1 base, the J end lost 11 bases, and 17 bases lay between the germline ends. The CDR3 totals 14 residues. In germline, CDR1 is SEHNR, CDR2 FQNEAQ (reference sequence). The DNA for the CDR3 is TGTGCCAGCAGCTTAGAACCGGGGGTCAAGAAGGCTTTCTTT. As protein: CASSLEPGVKKAFF.

This clonotype was detected only a few times. The rearrangement joins TRBV5-1 to TRBJ2-1, with 8 bases lining up with TRBD1. V shed 4 bases and J 7 bases; nucleotides not matched to a gene: 13. Germline CDR1 reads SGHRS; CDR2 reads YFSETQ. The CDR3 consists of 16 residues. The CDR3 is CASSRPGQGVGNEQFF. CDR3 bases: TGCGCCAGCAGCCGACCAGGACAGGGAGTAGGTAATGAGCAGTTCTTC.

This chain connects TRBV12-3 or TRBV12-4 to TRBJ2-1; 7 bases are a match to TRBD1. V lost 7 bases and J lost 8; bases outside the gene matches: 5. This CDR3 spans 12 amino acids. The CDR3 loop reads CASTLDRDEQFF. As DNA, the CDR3 is TGTGCCAGCACCCTAGACAGGGATGAGCAGTTCTTC.

This clonotype was recorded a few times. The chain uses TRBV19 and TRBJ2-7; D possibly corresponds to TRBD2 (5 bases). This CDR3 is built from 14 residues. Between the trimmed V and J ends, which lost 2 bases and 3 bases, there was a span of 11 bases. CDR1 and CDR2 (germline): LNHDA, SQIVND (reference sequence). CDR3 amino acids: CASSISGPGYEQYF. CDR3 in DNA: TGTGCCAGTAGTATAAGCGGCCCCGGCTACGAGCAGTACTTC. The full variable domain, completed using reference TRBV19 and TRBJ2-7, is DGGITQSPKYLFRKEGQNVTLSCEQNLNHDAMYWYRQDPGQGLRLIYYSQIVNDFQKGDIAEGYSVSREKKESFPLTVTSAQKNPTAFYLCASSISGPGYEQYFGPGTRLTVT.

This rearrangement joins TRBV25-1 to TRBJ2-7, with D hard to call. The ends were cut back, 6 bases at V and 0 bases at J, with 9 bases in the middle. The CDR3 length is 13 residues. Germline V gene lookup returns CDR1 MGHDK and CDR2 SYGVNS. The CDR3 DNA sequence: TGTGCCAGCAGGCAGGCCAGCTCCTACGAGCAGTACTTC. Amino acids: CASRQASSYEQYF.

The rearrangement joins TRBV28 to TRBJ2-5; tentatively, D is TRBD1 (5 bases). The germline V gene encodes CDR1 MDHEN and CDR2 SYDVKM. The CDR3 has 14 amino acids. V shed 7 bases and J shed 4 bases, with 16 bases lying between them. In nucleotides, the CDR3 is TGTGCCAGCACCCTAAGAAGGACAAGAGAGACCCAGTACTTC. This encodes CASTLRRTRETQYF.

The V gene is TRBV4-3, the J gene TRBJ1-2, with 7 bases that match TRBD1. Germline V CDR1 and CDR2: LGHNA, YSLEER. The CDR3 has 17 residues. V trimming: 1 base; J trimming: 6 bases; junction bases outside the gene matches: 14. The CDR3, as DNA: TGCGCCAGCAGCCAAGCCTCCACTTACAGGGGAAGGGATGGCTACACCTTC. This sequence encodes CASSQASTYRGRDGYTF.